These 25 T cell receptor beta chains came from one sample sequenced in a study of beta chain features in type 1 diabetes. cDNA synthesis used the whole RNA isolate, giving expressed TCRB sequences. The data were produced by immunoSEQ multiplex PCR, yet TCRdb's version contains in-frame clones alone and is incomplete. The sample consists of a few hundred thousand clones, about 19% of them appearing once. Source material: naive CD4+ T cells from blood. Receptors were obtained from a woman in her late teens or twenties in good health.

This clone was seen only a few times. The genes are TRBV7-3 and TRBJ2-5; tentatively, D is TRBD2 (5 bases). The length of the CDR3 is 16 residues. The V end lost 1 base, the J end lost 2 bases, and 14 bases lay between the germline ends. CDR1 and CDR2 from the germline V gene are SGHTA and FQGTGA. The CDR3 nucleotides read TGTGCCAGCAGCTTAATCGGGAACAGCGGACAAGAGACCCAGTACTTC. Protein product: CASSLIGNSGQETQYF.

This clone showed up just a few times. The gene calls are TRBV2 and TRBJ2-1, with TRBD1 matching over 10 bases. CDR3 size: 16 residues. The V segment lost 7 bases and the J segment 1 base; nucleotides outside the gene matches: 7. Germline V gene lookup returns CDR1 SNHLY and CDR2 FYNNEI. The CDR3 protein is CASKDRTGGSYNEQFF. The CDR3, as DNA: TGTGCCAGCAAGGACAGGACAGGGGGATCCTACAATGAGCAGTTCTTC.

This clone was seen just once. The chain has TRBV4-3 and TRBJ2-3; a weak D match, TRBD1 (5 bases). This CDR3 comprises 15 residues. Germline V gives CDR1 LGHNA, CDR2 YSLEER. The ends were cut back, 2 bases at V and 9 bases at J, with 18 bases in the middle. CDR3 sequence reads: CASSQTRQRAGTQYF. The CDR3 bases are TGCGCCAGCAGCCAAACCCGACAGCGTGCAGGGACGCAGTATTTT.

The sample holds a few counts of this clone. The chain employs TRBV29-1 and TRBJ1-4; D might be TRBD1 (6 bases). The CDR3 runs to 12 residues. Trimming stripped 3 bases from V and 7 bases from J, with 9 bases between. The V gene's germline CDR1 is SQVTM and CDR2 ANQGSEA. As DNA, the CDR3 is TGCAGCGTTGAGGGGGCGCGTGAAAAACTGTTTTTT. It translates to CSVEGAREKLFF.

The V gene is TRBV5-1, the J gene TRBJ2-6; tentatively, D is TRBD2 (5 bases). Germline assignment: CDR1 SGHRS and CDR2 YFSETQ. The CDR3 has 16 amino acids. The V and J ends lost 6 bases and 4 bases respectively, with 17 bases between them. CDR3 nucleotides: TGCGCCAGCACCCCACGCGGGTTGAGGGGGGCCAACGTCCTGACTTTC. Amino acids: CASTPRGLRGANVLTF. The full variable domain, with the rest looked up from reference TRBV5-1 and TRBJ2-6, is KAGVTQTPRYLIKTRGQQVTLSCSPISGHRSVSWYQQTPGQGLQFLFEYFSETQRNKGNFPGRFSGRQFSNSRSEMNVSTLELGDSALYLCASTPRGLRGANVLTFGAGSRLTVL.

The V gene is TRBV30, the J gene TRBJ2-1; 8 bases agree with TRBD2. The germline CDR1 and CDR2 sequences are GTSNPN and SVGIG (reference sequence). This CDR3 contains 13 residues. J lost 15 bases, V lost 2 bases, and 12 bases had no gene match. The CDR3 loop is CAWSLSLAGPRFF. The CDR3 bases are TGTGCCTGGAGTCTCAGTCTAGCGGGCCCCCGGTTCTTC.

This rearrangement joins TRBV11-2 to TRBJ2-3, with TRBD2 identical over 16 bases. The CDR3 is 16 amino acids. V trimming: 5 bases; J trimming: 4 bases; junction bases outside the gene matches: 3. Germline loops: CDR1 SGHAT, CDR2 FQNNGV. The CDR3 is CASSEGTSGGADTQYF. CDR3 bases: TGTGCCAGCAGCGAAGGGACTAGCGGGGGGGCAGATACGCAGTATTTT.

This clone was seen only a few times. The CDR3 is CASWDKGAGRETQYF. CDR3 nucleotide sequence: TGTGCCAGCTGGGACAAGGGGGCCGGACGAGAGACCCAGTACTTC. V usage is TRBV18 and J usage is TRBJ2-5; 7 positions match TRBD1. In germline, CDR1 is KGHSH, CDR2 LQKENI. The length of the CDR3 is 15 residues. J gave up 4 bases and V 7 bases, and 12 bases lay outside the gene matches. The full variable domain, in which reference TRBV18 and TRBJ2-5 provide the parts outside the CDR3, is NAGVMQNPRHLVRRRGQEARLRCSPMKGHSHVYWYRQLPEEGLKFMVYLQKENIIDESGMPKERFSAEFPKEGPSILRIQQVVRGDSAAYFCASWDKGAGRETQYFGPGTRLLVL.

The chain joins TRBV10-3 to TRBJ2-7; 7 bases fit TRBD2. Trimming took 0 bases from V and 2 from J; bases not matched to a gene: 1. The CDR3 spans 14 residues. Per the germline V gene, CDR1 is ENHRY and CDR2 is SYGVKD. The CDR3 region is CAISESGTTYEQYF. The DNA for the CDR3 is TGTGCCATCAGTGAGTCGGGGACTACCTACGAGCAGTACTTC.

This clone was counted a few times. This chain joins TRBV30 and TRBJ1-5; D is possibly TRBD1 (6 bases). Per the germline V gene, CDR1 is GTSNPN and CDR2 is SVGIG (reference sequence). This CDR3 region has 14 residues. The ends were cut back, 8 bases at V and 2 bases at J, with 16 bases in the middle. The CDR3 region is CAPGGRGGNQPQHF. For the CDR3, the DNA is TGTGCCCCCGGGGGGCGGGGAGGCAATCAGCCCCAGCATTTT.

This clone was counted only a few times. V and J are TRBV5-4 and TRBJ2-7; 8 nucleotides line up with TRBD2. The V and J ends lost 3 bases and 0 bases, in that order; junction bases with no gene match: 8. Germline V CDR1 and CDR2: SGHNT, YYREEE (reference sequence). The CDR3 runs 16 residues. Written as DNA, the CDR3 is TGTGCCAGCAGCTGGGGCGGCGGGACTAGCTCCTACGAGCAGTACTTC. Protein product: CASSWGGGTSSYEQYF.

The chain combines TRBV18 with TRBJ2-5, with 14 bases lining up with TRBD2. This CDR3 contains 15 residues. Germline V lookup: CDR1 KGHSH, CDR2 LQKENI. V lost 6 bases to trimming and J lost 5 bases; unmatched junction nucleotides: 5. The CDR3 DNA reads TGTGCCAGCTCTGGGACTAGCGGGAGACAGGAGACCCAGTACTTC. Protein product: CASSGTSGRQETQYF.

The chain carries TRBV4-3 and TRBJ2-5; D is undetermined. Trimming took off 1 base at V and 5 bases at J, with 8 bases between the two ends. This CDR3 has 13 residues. Germline-derived CDR1 and CDR2 are LGHNA and YSLEER. DNA of the CDR3: TGCGCCAGCAGCCAAGCCCATTTTGAGACCCAGTACTTC. Its protein is CASSQAHFETQYF.

This clone was seen a few times. The chain employs TRBV7-9 and TRBJ2-2; TRBD1 matches 10 bases. After removal of 5 bases from V and 4 bases from J, the junction contained 4 bases not matched to a gene. Germline CDR1 SEHNR, CDR2 FQNEAQ (reference sequence). The CDR3 is 15 amino acids. CDR3: CASSPGQGITGELFF. In DNA form, the CDR3 reads TGTGCCAGCAGCCCGGGACAGGGGATCACCGGGGAGCTGTTTTTT.

The chain employs TRBV18 and TRBJ2-5; tentatively, D is TRBD1 (5 bases). CDR3 length: 14 residues. The germline V and J ends were trimmed by 0 bases and 5 bases, with 10 bases remaining between them. Germline V gives CDR1 KGHSH, CDR2 LQKENI. The CDR3 DNA reads as TGTGCCAGCTCACCACCGGGGCCCGGGGAGACCCAGTACTTC. As protein: CASSPPGPGETQYF. Together with reference TRBV18 and TRBJ2-5, the CDR3 gives the full variable domain: NAGVMQNPRHLVRRRGQEARLRCSPMKGHSHVYWYRQLPEEGLKFMVYLQKENIIDESGMPKERFSAEFPKEGPSILRIQQVVRGDSAAYFCASSPPGPGETQYFGPGTRLLVL.

The rearrangement uses TRBV9 and TRBJ2-2, with no clear D. Germline-derived CDR1 and CDR2 are SGDLS and YYNGEE. Trimming took off 0 bases at V and 6 bases at J, with 6 bases between the two ends. The CDR3 is 13 amino acids. The CDR3 region has the DNA TGTGCCAGCAGCGTAGCAGTGGCCGGGGAGCTGTTTTTT. Its protein product is CASSVAVAGELFF.

Concerning this clone: Other DNA sequences in this specimen translate into the identical CDR3. V gene TRBV18 combines with J gene TRBJ1-5; D is unclear. Germline V CDR1 and CDR2: KGHSH, LQKENI. The CDR3 covers 13 residues. V shed 2 bases and J shed 7 bases, with 9 bases lying between them. The CDR3 sequence: CASSPAGNQPQHF. DNA for the CDR3: TGTGCCAGCTCACCAGCGGGAAACCAGCCCCAGCATTTT.

This clone was seen a handful of times. V is TRBV4-2 and J is TRBJ2-7; TRBD2 agrees at 8 bases. This CDR3 spans 16 amino acids. Trimming took 3 bases from V and 0 from J; bases not matched to a gene: 7. Germline values: CDR1 LGHNA, CDR2 YNFKEQ. The CDR3 DNA is TGTGCCAGCAGCCAGAATCCGAGCGGGGGCTCCTACGAGCAGTACTTC. Its translation: CASSQNPSGGSYEQYF.

The chain has TRBV10-3 and TRBJ2-7; possibly TRBD1 for D (5 bases). This CDR3 contains 12 residues. The V gene lost 3 bases and the J gene lost 6 bases, with 9 bases spanning the gap. Germline-derived CDR1 and CDR2 are ENHRY and SYGVKD. The DNA of the CDR3 is TGTGCCATCAGTGAAGGGGCAGGCGAGCAGTACTTC. This sequence encodes CAISEGAGEQYF.

CDR3 sequence (DNA): TGTGCCAGCAGCGGGACAAGGACATACGAGCAGTACTTC. Its translation: CASSGTRTYEQYF. V gene TRBV7-2 combines with J gene TRBJ2-7; D is possibly TRBD1 (6 bases). CDR3 size: 13 residues. Germline-derived CDR1 and CDR2 are SGHTA and FQGNSA. Trimming pared 5 bases from V and 4 bases from J, leaving 12 bases between.

This clone appeared a few times. The chain employs TRBV6-6 and TRBJ2-5; the D gene is possibly TRBD2 (6 bases). The CDR3 has 15 residues. The ends were cut back, 0 bases at V and 3 bases at J, with 11 bases in the middle. Germline V lookup: CDR1 MNHNY, CDR2 SVGAGI (reference sequence). The DNA of the CDR3 is TGTGCCAGCAGTTACTCGAAACTAGCAGAAGAGACCCAGTACTTC. Its protein is CASSYSKLAEETQYF.

The chain joins TRBV7-2 to TRBJ2-7; D not resolved. In germline, CDR1 is SGHTA, CDR2 FQGNSA. CDR3 length: 11 amino acids. Trimming took 4 bases from V and 9 from J, leaving 10 bases between them. DNA for the CDR3: TGTGCCAGCAGCTCAGCCTATGTGCAGTACTTC. Protein: CASSSAYVQYF.

This clone has more than one count but fewer than ten. The chain carries TRBV30 and TRBJ2-1; 10 bases line up with TRBD2. The germline CDR1 and CDR2 sequences are GTSNPN and SVGIG (reference sequence). The length of the CDR3 is 16 residues. Trimming at V came to 1 base and at J to 6 bases, leaving 9 bases not matched to a gene. The CDR3 loop reads CAWSDSGTSASNEQFF. DNA of the CDR3: TGTGCCTGGAGTGATTCCGGGACTAGCGCTTCCAATGAGCAGTTCTTC. Full variable domain (missing parts from reference TRBV30 and TRBJ2-1): SQTIHQWPATLVQPVGSPLSLECTVEGTSNPNLYWYRQAAGRGLQLLFYSVGIGQISSEVPQNLSASRPQDRQFILSSKKLLLSDSGFYLCAWSDSGTSASNEQFFGPGTRLTVL.

The chain recombines TRBV25-1 with TRBJ2-7, with 10 bases fitting TRBD1. V shed 6 bases and J 2 bases; nucleotides not matched to a gene: 7. CDR3 length: 15 amino acids. Germline V gene sequence: CDR1 MGHDK, CDR2 SYGVNS. DNA for the CDR3: TGTGCCAGCAGCGAAGCCGGGACAGGGGCCTACGAGCAGTACTTC. The encoded protein is CASSEAGTGAYEQYF.

This clone was observed a handful of times. The rearrangement uses TRBV4-1 and TRBJ2-1; 10 bases map to TRBD2. V was clipped by 4 bases and J by 5 bases; unmatched bases: 8. Germline CDR1 is MGHRA and CDR2 is YSYEKL. The CDR3 is 16 amino acids. CDR3 coding DNA: TGCGCCAGCAGCCGGACCGGGACTAGCGTTAACAATGAGCAGTTCTTC. It specifies CASSRTGTSVNNEQFF.